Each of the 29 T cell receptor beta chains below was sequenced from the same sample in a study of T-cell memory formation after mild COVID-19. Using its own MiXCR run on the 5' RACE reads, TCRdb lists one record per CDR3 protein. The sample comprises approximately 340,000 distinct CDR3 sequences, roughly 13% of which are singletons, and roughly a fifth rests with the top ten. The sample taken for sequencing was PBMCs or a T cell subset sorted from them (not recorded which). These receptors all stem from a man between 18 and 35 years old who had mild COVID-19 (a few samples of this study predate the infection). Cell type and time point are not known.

CDR3 amino acids: CASSSQTGSEQYF. The DNA for the CDR3 is TGTGCCAGCAGCTCGCAGACGGGGTCCGAGCAGTACTTC. The J gene is TRBJ2-7, the V gene TRBV7-7; tentative D call: TRBD2 (5 bases). V was shortened by 4 bases and J by 6 bases, with 13 bases between the two germline ends. Germline lookup yields CDR1 SSHAT and CDR2 FNYEAQ (reference sequence). This CDR3 has 13 residues.

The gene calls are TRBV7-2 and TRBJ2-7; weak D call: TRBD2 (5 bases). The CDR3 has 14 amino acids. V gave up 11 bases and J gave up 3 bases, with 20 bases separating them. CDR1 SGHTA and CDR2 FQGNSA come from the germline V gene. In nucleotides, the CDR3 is TGTGCCTGCAACGGGGTTTGGAGACACTACGAGCAGTACTTC. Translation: CACNGVWRHYEQYF.

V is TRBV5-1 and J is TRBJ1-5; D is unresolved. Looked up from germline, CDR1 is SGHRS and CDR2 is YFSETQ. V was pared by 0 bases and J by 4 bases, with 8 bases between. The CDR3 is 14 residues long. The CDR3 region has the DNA TGCGCCAGCAGCTTGGTACCGGGGAATCAGCCCCAGCATTTT. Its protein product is CASSLVPGNQPQHF.

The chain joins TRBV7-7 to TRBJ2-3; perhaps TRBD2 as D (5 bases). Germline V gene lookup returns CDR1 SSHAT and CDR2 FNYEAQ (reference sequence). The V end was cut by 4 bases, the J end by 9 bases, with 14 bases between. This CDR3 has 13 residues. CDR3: CASSSSPGKTQYF. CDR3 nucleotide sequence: TGTGCCAGCAGCTCATCCCCGGGGAAAACGCAGTATTTT. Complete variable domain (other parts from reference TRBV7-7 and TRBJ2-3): GAGVSQSPRYKVTKRGQDVTLRCDPISSHATLYWYQQALGQGPEFLTYFNYEAQPDKSGLPSDRFSAERPEGSISTLTIQRTEQRDSAMYRCASSSSPGKTQYFGPGTRLTVL.

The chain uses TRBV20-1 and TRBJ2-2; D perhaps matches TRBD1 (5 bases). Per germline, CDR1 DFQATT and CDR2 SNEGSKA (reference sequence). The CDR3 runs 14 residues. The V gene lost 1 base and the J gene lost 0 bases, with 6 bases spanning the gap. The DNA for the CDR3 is TGCAGTGCTAGAGGACAGTCGAACACCGGGGAGCTGTTTTTT. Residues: CSARGQSNTGELFF.

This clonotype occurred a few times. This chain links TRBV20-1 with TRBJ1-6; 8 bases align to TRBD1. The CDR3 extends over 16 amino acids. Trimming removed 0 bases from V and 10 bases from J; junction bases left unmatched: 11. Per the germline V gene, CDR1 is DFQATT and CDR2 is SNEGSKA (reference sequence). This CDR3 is CSARDSPGQGFSPLHF. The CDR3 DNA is TGCAGTGCTAGAGACTCCCCCGGACAGGGTTTCTCACCCCTCCACTTT.

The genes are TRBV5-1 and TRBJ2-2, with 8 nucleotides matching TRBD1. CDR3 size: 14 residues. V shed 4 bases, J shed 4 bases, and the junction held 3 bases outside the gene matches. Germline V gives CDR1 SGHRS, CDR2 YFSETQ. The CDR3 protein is CASSLDRATGELFF. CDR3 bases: TGCGCCAGCAGCCTGGACAGGGCCACCGGGGAGCTGTTTTTT.

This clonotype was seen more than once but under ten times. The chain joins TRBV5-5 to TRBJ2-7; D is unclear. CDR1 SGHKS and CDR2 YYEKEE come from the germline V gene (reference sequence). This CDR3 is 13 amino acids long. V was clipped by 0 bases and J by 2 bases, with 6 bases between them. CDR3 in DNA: TGTGCCAGCAGCTTGGTGTCAGCCTACGAGCAGTACGTC. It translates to CASSLVSAYEQYV.

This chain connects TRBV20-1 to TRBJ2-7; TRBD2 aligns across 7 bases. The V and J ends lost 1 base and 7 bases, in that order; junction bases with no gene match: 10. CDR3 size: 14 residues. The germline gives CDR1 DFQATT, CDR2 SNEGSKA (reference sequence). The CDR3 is CSARVLADQMEQYF. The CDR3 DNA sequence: TGCAGTGCTAGAGTTCTAGCGGACCAGATGGAGCAGTACTTC.

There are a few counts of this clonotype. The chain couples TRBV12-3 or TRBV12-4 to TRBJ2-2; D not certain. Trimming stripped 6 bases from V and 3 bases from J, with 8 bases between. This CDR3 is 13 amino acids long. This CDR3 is CASSSVHTGELFF. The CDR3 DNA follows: TGTGCCAGCAGCTCGGTCCACACCGGGGAGCTGTTTTTT.

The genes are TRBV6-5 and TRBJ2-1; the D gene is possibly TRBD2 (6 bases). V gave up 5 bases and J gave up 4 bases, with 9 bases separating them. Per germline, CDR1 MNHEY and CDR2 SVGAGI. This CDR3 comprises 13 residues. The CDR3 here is CASSRDCYNEQFF. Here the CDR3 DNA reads TGTGCCAGCAGTCGGGACTGTTACAATGAGCAGTTCTTC.

Here the CDR3 reads CATSRVGPDSPLHF. The CDR3 coding sequence is TGTGCCACCAGCAGAGTAGGGCCGGATTCACCCCTCCACTTT. The V gene is TRBV15, the J gene TRBJ1-6; D is unresolved. This CDR3 is built from 14 residues. The germline V and J ends were trimmed by 1 base and 8 bases, with 9 bases remaining between them. Per germline, CDR1 LNHNV and CDR2 YYDKDF (reference sequence).

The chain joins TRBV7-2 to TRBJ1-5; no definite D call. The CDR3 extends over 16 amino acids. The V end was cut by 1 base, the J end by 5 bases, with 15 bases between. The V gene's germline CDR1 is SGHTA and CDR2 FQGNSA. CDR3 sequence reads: CASSLEELNSYQPQHF. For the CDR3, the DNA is TGTGCCAGCAGCTTAGAGGAACTTAATTCATATCAGCCCCAGCATTTT. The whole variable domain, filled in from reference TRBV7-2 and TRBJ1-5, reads GAGVSQSPSNKVTEKGKDVELRCDPISGHTALYWYRQSLGQGLEFLIYFQGNSAPDKSGLPSDRFSAERTGGSVSTLTIQRTQQEDSAVYLCASSLEELNSYQPQHFGDGTRLSIL.

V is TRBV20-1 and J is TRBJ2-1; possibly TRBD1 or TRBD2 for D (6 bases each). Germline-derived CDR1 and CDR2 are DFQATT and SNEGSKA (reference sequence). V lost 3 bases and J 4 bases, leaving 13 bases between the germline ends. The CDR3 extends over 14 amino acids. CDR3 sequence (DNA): TGCAGTGCTAGCTCCGGGGGCACGTACAATGAGCAGTTCTTC. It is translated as CSASSGGTYNEQFF.

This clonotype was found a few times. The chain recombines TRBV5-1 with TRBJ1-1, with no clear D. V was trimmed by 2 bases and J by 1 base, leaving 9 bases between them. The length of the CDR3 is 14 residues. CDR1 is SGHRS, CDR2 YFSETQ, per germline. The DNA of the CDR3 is TGCGCCAGCAGCTTTCATCCCAGGAACACTGAAGCTTTCTTT. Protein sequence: CASSFHPRNTEAFF.

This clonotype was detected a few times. The CDR3 reads CASSPPGPLSEQYV. The CDR3 coding sequence is TGTGCCAGCAGTCCTCCGGGACCCCTGTCCGAGCAGTACGTC. The V and J genes are TRBV12-3 or TRBV12-4 and TRBJ2-7, with D perhaps given as TRBD1 or TRBD2 (5 bases each). Trimming pared 5 bases from V and 6 bases from J, leaving 17 bases between. This CDR3 contains 14 residues.

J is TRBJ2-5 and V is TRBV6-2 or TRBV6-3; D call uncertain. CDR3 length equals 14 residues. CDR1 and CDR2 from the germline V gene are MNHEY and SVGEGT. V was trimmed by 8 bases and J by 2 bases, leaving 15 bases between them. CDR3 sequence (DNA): TGTGCCAGCGTTCCTCGGCGGCTACAAGAGACCCAGTACTTC. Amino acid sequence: CASVPRRLQETQYF.

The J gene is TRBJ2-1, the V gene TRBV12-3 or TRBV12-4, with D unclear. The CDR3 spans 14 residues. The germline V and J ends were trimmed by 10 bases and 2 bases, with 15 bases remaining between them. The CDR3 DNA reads TGTGCCAATAACCGGGCGATAACCTACAATGAGCAGTTCTTC. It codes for CANNRAITYNEQFF.

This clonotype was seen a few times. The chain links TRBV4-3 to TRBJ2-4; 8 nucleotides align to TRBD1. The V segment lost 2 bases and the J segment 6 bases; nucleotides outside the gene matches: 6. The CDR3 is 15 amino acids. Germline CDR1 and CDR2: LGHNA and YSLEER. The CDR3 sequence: CASSQRAGGANIQYF. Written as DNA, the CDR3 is TGCGCCAGCAGCCAAAGGGCAGGGGGCGCAAACATTCAGTACTTC.

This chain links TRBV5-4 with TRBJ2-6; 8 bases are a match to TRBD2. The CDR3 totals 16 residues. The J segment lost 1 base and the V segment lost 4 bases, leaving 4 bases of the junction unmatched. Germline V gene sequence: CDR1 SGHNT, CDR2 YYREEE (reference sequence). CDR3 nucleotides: TGTGCCAGCAGCCCGGGGGGGGAATCTGGGGCCAACGTCCTGACTTTC. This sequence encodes CASSPGGESGANVLTF.

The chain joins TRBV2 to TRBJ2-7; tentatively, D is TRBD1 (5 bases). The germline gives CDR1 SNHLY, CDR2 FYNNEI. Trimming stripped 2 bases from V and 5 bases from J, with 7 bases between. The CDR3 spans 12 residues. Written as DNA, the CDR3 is TGTGCCAGCAGTGAACAGGGAAACGAGCAGTACTTC. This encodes CASSEQGNEQYF. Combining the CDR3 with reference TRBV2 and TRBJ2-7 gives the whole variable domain EPEVTQTPSHQVTQMGQEVILRCVPISNHLYFYWYRQILGQKVEFLVSFYNNEISEKSEIFDDQFSVERPDGSNFTLKIRSTKLEDSAMYFCASSEQGNEQYFGPGTRLTVT.

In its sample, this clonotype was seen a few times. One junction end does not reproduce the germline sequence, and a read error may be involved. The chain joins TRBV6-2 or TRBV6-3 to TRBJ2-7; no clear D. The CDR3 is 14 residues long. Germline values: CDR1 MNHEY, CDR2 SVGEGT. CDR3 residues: CASRYFAMSHEQYF. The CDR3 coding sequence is TGTGCCAGCAGATACTTCGCGATGAGCCACGAGCAGTACTTC.

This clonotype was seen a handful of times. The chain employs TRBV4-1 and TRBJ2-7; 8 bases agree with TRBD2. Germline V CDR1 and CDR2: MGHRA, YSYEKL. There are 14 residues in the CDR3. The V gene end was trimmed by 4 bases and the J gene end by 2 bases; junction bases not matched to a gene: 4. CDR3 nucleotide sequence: TGCGCCAGCAGCCCCCGAGCGGGAGCCTACGAGCAGTACGTC. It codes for CASSPRAGAYEQYV.

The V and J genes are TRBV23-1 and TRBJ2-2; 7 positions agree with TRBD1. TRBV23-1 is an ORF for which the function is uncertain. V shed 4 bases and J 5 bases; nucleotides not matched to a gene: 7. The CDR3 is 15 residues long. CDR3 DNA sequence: TGCGCCAGCAGTCCGCGACAGGGTGGGACCGGGGAGCTGTTTTTT. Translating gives CASSPRQGGTGELFF.

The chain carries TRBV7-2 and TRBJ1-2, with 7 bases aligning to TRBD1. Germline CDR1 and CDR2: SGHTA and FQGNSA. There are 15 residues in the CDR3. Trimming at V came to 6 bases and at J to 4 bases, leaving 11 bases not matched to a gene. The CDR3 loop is CASSFSGTVIYGYTF. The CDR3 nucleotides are TGTGCCAGCAGTTTCTCCGGGACAGTGATCTATGGCTACACCTTC.

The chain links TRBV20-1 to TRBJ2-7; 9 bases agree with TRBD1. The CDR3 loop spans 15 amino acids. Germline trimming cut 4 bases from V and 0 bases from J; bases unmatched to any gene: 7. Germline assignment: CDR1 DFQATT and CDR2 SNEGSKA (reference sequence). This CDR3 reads CSATSPGQGSYEQYF. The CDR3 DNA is TGCAGTGCTACCTCCCCGGGACAGGGCTCCTACGAGCAGTACTTC.

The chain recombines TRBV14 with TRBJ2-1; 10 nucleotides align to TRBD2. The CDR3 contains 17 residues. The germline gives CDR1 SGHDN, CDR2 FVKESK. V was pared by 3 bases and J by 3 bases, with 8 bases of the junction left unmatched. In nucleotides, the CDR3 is TGTGCCAGCAGCCAGGCCGCAGCGGGGGGGCTCTACAATGAGCAGTTCTTC. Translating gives CASSQAAAGGLYNEQFF.

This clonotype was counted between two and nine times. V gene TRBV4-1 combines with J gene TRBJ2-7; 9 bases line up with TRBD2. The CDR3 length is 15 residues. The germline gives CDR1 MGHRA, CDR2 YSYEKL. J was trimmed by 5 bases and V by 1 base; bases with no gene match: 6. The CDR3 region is CASSQVGGGAHEQYF. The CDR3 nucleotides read TGCGCCAGCAGCCAAGTTGGCGGGGGGGCTCACGAGCAGTACTTC.

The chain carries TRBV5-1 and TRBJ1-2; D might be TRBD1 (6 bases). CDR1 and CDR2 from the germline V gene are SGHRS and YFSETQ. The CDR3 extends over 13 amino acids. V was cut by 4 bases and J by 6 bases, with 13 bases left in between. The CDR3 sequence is CASSLIYRDGYTF. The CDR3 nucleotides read TGCGCCAGCAGCCTAATCTACAGGGATGGCTACACCTTC.